Listed below are T cell receptor beta chains from one sample, sequenced in a study of blood T cell repertoires in COVID-19. Produced via immunoSEQ multiplex PCR; TCRdb's table is partial and in-frame only. This table has hundreds of thousands of clones, over 75% appearing once. The source material was PBMCs or T cells enriched from blood (not recorded which). The receptors here all came from a man between 25 and 39 years old who had recovered from COVID-19. Both conserved end residues are part of each CDR3. A clone size is listed for some rows: how often the clone was seen (once, few, many), or a class if it is expanded.

CDR3aa	v_gene	j_gene	abundance
CASSFSGGTEAFF	TRBV5-1	TRBJ1-1	-
CASSLEGGRTEAFF	TRBV7-9	TRBJ1-1	-
CASSPDSNNQPQHF	TRBV28	TRBJ1-5	-
CSVGTSGRSYEQYF	TRBV29-1	TRBJ2-7	-
CASSPLAGVAKNIQYF	TRBV18	TRBJ2-4	-
CASSPPSNSYEQYF	TRBV18	TRBJ2-7	-
CSAPWNTEAFF	TRBV20-1	TRBJ1-1	-
CASSDGLVSGGELFF	TRBV10-1	TRBJ2-2	-
CSEQGIMNTEAFF	TRBV29-1	TRBJ1-1	once
CASMSGGSPTDTQYF	TRBV28	TRBJ2-3	-
CASSSGVPGGYDTQYF	TRBV7-7	TRBJ2-3	-
CASSLAGTGYPSSYEQYF	TRBV5-6	TRBJ2-7	-
CASSLEGGPGGTQYF	TRBV5-5	TRBJ2-3	-
CASSISNYGYTF	TRBV13	TRBJ1-2	-
CASSQVGTGGETQYF	TRBV3-1/TRBV3-2	TRBJ2-5	-
CSASYDPAGTDTQYF	TRBV20-1	TRBJ2-3	-
CASSPGASSYNEQFF	TRBV11-2	TRBJ2-1	-
CASSLRGSSYNEQFF	TRBV7-9	TRBJ2-1	-
CASSLDVAGVSSNEQFF	TRBV11-3	TRBJ2-1	-
CATSRDPSGKETQYF	TRBV15	TRBJ2-5	-
CASSPDSLNTEAFF	TRBV18	TRBJ1-1	-
CAISEVGTNEQFF	TRBV10-3	TRBJ2-1	once
CASSQSTSGSYEQFF	TRBV4-2	TRBJ2-1	-
CASSSDSGFSYNSPLHF	TRBV4-1	TRBJ1-6	-
CASDRAGAGELFF	TRBV6-5	TRBJ2-2	-
CASSPPGTGFGELFF	TRBV7-3	TRBJ2-2	once
CASSFRDEQYF	TRBV7-9	TRBJ2-7	-
CASSLEASGSSGETQYF	TRBV11-3	TRBJ2-5	few
CASSFSYTQYF	TRBV5-8	TRBJ2-3	-
CASSALAGGYQNEQFF	TRBV19	TRBJ2-1	-
CSVGEPTGSYGYTF	TRBV29-1	TRBJ1-2	-
CASSEQGDTEAFF	TRBV7-2	TRBJ1-1	-
CASSVGGQRRTGELFF	TRBV9	TRBJ2-2	-
CASSEQGKGEAFF	TRBV28	TRBJ1-1	-
CASSLVSLAGSGMRYEQYF	TRBV7-2	TRBJ2-7	-
CASRKPGQGYYEQYF	TRBV2	TRBJ2-7	-
CASSQVRKLAGGPGEQYF	TRBV3-1/TRBV3-2	TRBJ2-7	-
CASTGQGETGTDTQYF	TRBV19	TRBJ2-3	once
CASSAALGTRGGQYF	TRBV5-4	TRBJ2-5	-
CASSSRGGTGAYGYTF	TRBV7-7	TRBJ1-2	-
CASSQEAGGPLETQYF	TRBV3-1/TRBV3-2	TRBJ2-5	-
CASSVTGTGGEKLFF	TRBV9	TRBJ1-4	-
CASSPPGFNSYVEQFF	TRBV18	TRBJ2-1	once
CASSRSESHRYEQFF	TRBV3-1/TRBV3-2	TRBJ2-1	once
CASSQNRDRGASKNNEQFF	TRBV4-2	TRBJ2-1	-
CASSLHGTGELFF	TRBV28	TRBJ2-2	-